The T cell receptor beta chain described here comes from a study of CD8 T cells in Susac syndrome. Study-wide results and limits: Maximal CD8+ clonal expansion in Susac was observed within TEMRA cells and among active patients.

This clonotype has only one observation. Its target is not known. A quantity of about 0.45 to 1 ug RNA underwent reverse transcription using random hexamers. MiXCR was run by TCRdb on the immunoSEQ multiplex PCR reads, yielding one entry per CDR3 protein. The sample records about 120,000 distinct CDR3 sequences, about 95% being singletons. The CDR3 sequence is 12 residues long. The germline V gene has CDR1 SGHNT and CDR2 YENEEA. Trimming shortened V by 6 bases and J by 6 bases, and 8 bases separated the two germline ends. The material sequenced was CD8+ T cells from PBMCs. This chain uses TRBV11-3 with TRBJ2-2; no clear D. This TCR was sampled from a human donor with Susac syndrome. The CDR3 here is CASSNRPGELFF. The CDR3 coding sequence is TGTGCCAGCAGTAACCGTCCCGGGGAGCTGTTTTTT.